These 14 T cell receptor beta chains originate from one sample sequenced in a study of T-cell reconstitution after alpha-beta-depleted transplantation in children. Unique molecular identifiers tagged the TCRbeta library. Using its own MiXCR run on the PCR reads, TCRdb lists one record per CDR3 protein. Seen here are 200,000 to 300,000 distinct CDR3 sequences, 12% observed once, and the top ten hold around 3%. Sequenced here: PBMCs from the stem cell graft donor, sampled from the stem cell graft. These receptors all stem from a human donor who donated a stem cell graft to a child with acute lymphoblastic leukemia.

This clonotype occurred many times. The CDR3 nucleotides are TGCAGTGCTAGAGATTCCGGGACATATTATTACGAGCAGTACTTC. Encoded protein: CSARDSGTYYYEQYF. The chain combines TRBV20-1 with TRBJ2-7, with D tentatively TRBD1 (6 bases). In germline, CDR1 is DFQATT, CDR2 SNEGSKA (reference sequence). Trimming left V 0 bases short and J 4 bases short, with 16 bases between. The CDR3 sequence is 15 residues long.

This clonotype was counted at least ten times. The rearrangement joins TRBV7-9 to TRBJ1-5; the D is unclear. This CDR3 has 12 amino acids. Germline V gene sequence: CDR1 SEHNR, CDR2 FQNEAQ (reference sequence). V was shortened by 0 bases and J by 6 bases, with 3 bases between the two germline ends. The CDR3 bases are TGTGCCAGCAGCTTAGCGGGTCAGCCCCAGCATTTT. The encoded protein is CASSLAGQPQHF.

In this sample, this clonotype turned up many times. V gene TRBV12-3 or TRBV12-4 combines with J gene TRBJ2-3, with no clear D. This CDR3 contains 14 residues. Trimming took 10 bases from V and 1 from J, leaving 15 bases between them. The CDR3 sequence is CATKIPQGTDTQYF. The CDR3 nucleotides are TGTGCCACTAAAATCCCGCAGGGCACAGATACGCAGTATTTT.

This clonotype was observed many times. This chain joins TRBV29-1 and TRBJ2-5; 11 positions match TRBD1. The CDR3 loop spans 14 amino acids. Per germline, CDR1 SQVTM and CDR2 ANQGSEA. V lost 4 bases to trimming and J lost 5 bases; unmatched junction nucleotides: 6. Here the CDR3 DNA reads TGCAGCGTTGGGGGACAGGGGGATGGGGAGACCCAGTACTTC. Its translation: CSVGGQGDGETQYF.

This clonotype has ten or more counts. This chain links TRBV10-3 with TRBJ1-2; D uncertain. Germline CDR1 is ENHRY and CDR2 is SYGVKD. The CDR3 is 12 amino acids. V lost 3 bases and J lost 3, with 5 bases in between. CDR3: CAISDSDYGYTF. As DNA, the CDR3 is TGTGCCATCAGTGACAGCGACTATGGCTACACCTTC.

The table lists this clonotype with many counts. The chain has TRBV6-2 or TRBV6-3 and TRBJ1-2, with 7 bases fitting TRBD1. V shed 7 bases and J 2 bases; nucleotides not matched to a gene: 10. This CDR3 contains 15 residues. From germline, CDR1 is MNHEY and CDR2 SVGEGT. This CDR3 is CASKAGRDRNYGYTF. The CDR3 DNA follows: TGTGCCAGCAAAGCCGGACGGGACAGAAACTATGGCTACACCTTC.

There are many counts of this clonotype. An end of the junction does not agree with germline; a read error may underlie this. This chain connects TRBV7-7 to TRBJ2-5; D uncertain. Germline V gene data show CDR1 as SSHAT and CDR2 as FNYEAQ (reference sequence). CDR3 length: 15 amino acids. The CDR3 DNA sequence: TGTGCTAGCAGCTTATCGGCAGGTATCCAAGAGACCCAGTACTTC. It is translated as CASSLSAGIQETQYF.

This clonotype was observed at least ten times. This CDR3 reads CATKTGSITEAFF. The CDR3 nucleotides read TGTGCCACCAAGACAGGGAGTATCACTGAAGCTTTCTTT. The chain employs TRBV28 and TRBJ1-1, with 7 bases aligning to TRBD1. The CDR3 consists of 13 residues. J lost 4 bases, V lost 10 bases, and 9 bases had no gene match. Germline CDR1 reads MDHEN; CDR2 reads SYDVKM.

This clonotype was found a few times. The V call is TRBV9, the J call TRBJ2-6, with D perhaps being TRBD1 or TRBD2 (5 bases each). This CDR3 has 16 amino acids. Germline-derived CDR1 and CDR2 are SGDLS and YYNGEE. Trimming took 1 base from V and 4 from J, leaving 12 bases between them. The CDR3 spells CASSVRDAFGANVLTF. The CDR3 region has the DNA TGTGCCAGCAGCGTACGGGACGCCTTCGGGGCCAACGTCCTGACTTTC.

This clonotype was detected a few times. The V call is TRBV20-1, the J call TRBJ1-1; no firm D call. The CDR3 sequence is 14 residues long. Trimming shortened V by 3 bases and J by 1 base, and 12 bases separated the two germline ends. Germline V gene sequence: CDR1 DFQATT, CDR2 SNEGSKA (reference sequence). This chain's CDR3 is CSASVSHGNTEAFF. The CDR3 nucleotides are TGCAGTGCTAGCGTAAGTCATGGGAACACTGAAGCTTTCTTT.

This clonotype was seen a few times. The J gene is TRBJ1-2, the V gene TRBV30; 7 bases are shared with TRBD1. Germline V gene data show CDR1 as GTSNPN and CDR2 as SVGIG (reference sequence). This CDR3 is built from 12 residues. J gave up 4 bases and V 4 bases, and 3 bases lay outside the gene matches. This chain's CDR3 is CAWTNRGYGYTF. The DNA for the CDR3 is TGTGCCTGGACCAACAGGGGCTATGGCTACACCTTC.

Ten or more counts support this clonotype. The chain couples TRBV29-1 to TRBJ2-3; D perhaps matches TRBD1 (6 bases). This CDR3 region has 12 residues. Germline V gene sequence: CDR1 SQVTM, CDR2 ANQGSEA. V dropped 3 bases and J dropped 4 bases, with 8 bases sitting between them. The CDR3 DNA sequence: TGCAGCGTTGACCCAGGGGCAGATACGCAGTATTTT. Translation gives CSVDPGADTQYF.

This clonotype was observed many times. Here the CDR3 reads CASSLPGQGNSPLHF. The CDR3 nucleotides are TGTGCCAGCAGCTTGCCGGGACAGGGTAATTCACCCCTCCACTTT. The chain recombines TRBV5-6 with TRBJ1-6; 9 positions agree with TRBD1. Per the germline V gene, CDR1 is SGHDT and CDR2 is YYEEEE. The CDR3 runs 15 residues. Trimming cost V 1 base and J 6 bases; bases outside gene matches: 2.

The V gene is TRBV5-1, the J gene TRBJ2-1; perhaps TRBD2 as D (6 bases). The CDR3 sequence is 13 residues long. In germline, CDR1 is SGHRS, CDR2 YFSETQ. Trimming stripped 7 bases from V and 5 bases from J, with 13 bases between. The CDR3 DNA sequence: TGCGCCAGCCGTCCGACTAGTAACAATGAGCAGTTCTTC. It specifies CASRPTSNNEQFF.